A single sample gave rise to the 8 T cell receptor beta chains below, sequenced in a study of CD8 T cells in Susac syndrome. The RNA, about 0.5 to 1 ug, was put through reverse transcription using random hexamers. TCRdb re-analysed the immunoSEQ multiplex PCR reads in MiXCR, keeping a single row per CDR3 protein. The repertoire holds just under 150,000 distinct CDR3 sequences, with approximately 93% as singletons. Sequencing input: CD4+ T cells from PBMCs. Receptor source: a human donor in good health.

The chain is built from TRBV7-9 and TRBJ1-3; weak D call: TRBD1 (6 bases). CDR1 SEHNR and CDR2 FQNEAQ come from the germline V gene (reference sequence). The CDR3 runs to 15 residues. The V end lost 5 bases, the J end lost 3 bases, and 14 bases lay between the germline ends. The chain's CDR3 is CASSNRPGDGNTIYF. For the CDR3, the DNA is TGTGCCAGCAGCAATCGGCCAGGGGATGGAAACACCATATATTTT.

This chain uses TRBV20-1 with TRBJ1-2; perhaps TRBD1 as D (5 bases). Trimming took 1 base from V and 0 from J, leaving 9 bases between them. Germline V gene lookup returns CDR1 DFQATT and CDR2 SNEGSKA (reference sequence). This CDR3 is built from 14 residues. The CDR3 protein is CSARAPTANYGYTF. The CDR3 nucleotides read TGCAGTGCTAGAGCCCCGACAGCTAACTATGGCTACACCTTC.

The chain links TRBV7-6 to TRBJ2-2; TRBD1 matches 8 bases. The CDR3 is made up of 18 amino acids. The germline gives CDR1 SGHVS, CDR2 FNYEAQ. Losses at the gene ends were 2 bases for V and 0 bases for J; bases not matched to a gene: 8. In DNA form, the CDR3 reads TGTGCCAGCAGCTTAATCGCTCCGGGACAGGCGAACACCGGGGAGCTGTTTTTT. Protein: CASSLIAPGQANTGELFF.

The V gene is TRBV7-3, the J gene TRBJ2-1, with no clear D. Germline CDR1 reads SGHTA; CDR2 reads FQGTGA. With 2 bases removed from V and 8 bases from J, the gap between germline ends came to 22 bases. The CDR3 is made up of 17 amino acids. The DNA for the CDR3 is TGTGCCAGCAGCTTACTCCCCCTGGGCAGAAAGGGCGATGAGCAGTTCTTC. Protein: CASSLLPLGRKGDEQFF.

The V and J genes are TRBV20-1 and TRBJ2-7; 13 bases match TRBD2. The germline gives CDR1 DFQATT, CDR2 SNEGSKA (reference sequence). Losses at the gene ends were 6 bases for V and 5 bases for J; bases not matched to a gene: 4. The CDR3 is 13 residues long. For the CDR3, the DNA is TGCAGTGCGCCTACTAGCGGGAGGGACGAGCAGTACTTC. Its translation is CSAPTSGRDEQYF.

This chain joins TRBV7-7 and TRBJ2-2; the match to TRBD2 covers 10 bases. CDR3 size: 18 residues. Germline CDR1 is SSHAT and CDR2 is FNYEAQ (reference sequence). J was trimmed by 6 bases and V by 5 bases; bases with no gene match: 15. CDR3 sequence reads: CASSPGTSAPIGSGELFF. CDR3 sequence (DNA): TGTGCCAGCAGCCCCGGGACTAGCGCCCCAATTGGGTCCGGGGAGCTGTTTTTT. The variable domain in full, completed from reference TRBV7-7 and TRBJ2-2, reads GAGVSQSPRYKVTKRGQDVTLRCDPISSHATLYWYQQALGQGPEFLTYFNYEAQPDKSGLPSDRFSAERPEGSISTLTIQRTEQRDSAMYRCASSPGTSAPIGSGELFFGEGSRLTVL.

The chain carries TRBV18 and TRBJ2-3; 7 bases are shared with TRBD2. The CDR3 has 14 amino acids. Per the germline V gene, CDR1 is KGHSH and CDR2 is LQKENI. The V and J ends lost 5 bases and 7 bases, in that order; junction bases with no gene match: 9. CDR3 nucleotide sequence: TGTGCCAGCTCAGCAAGGGAGGGATCACATACGCAGTATTTT. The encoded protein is CASSAREGSHTQYF.

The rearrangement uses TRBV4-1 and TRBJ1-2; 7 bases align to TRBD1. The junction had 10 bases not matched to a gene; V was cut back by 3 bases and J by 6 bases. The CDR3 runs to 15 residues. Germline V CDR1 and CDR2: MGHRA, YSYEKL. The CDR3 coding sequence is TGCGCCAGCAGCCAGATCCCCGCAGGGGGGGATGGCTACACCTTC. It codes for CASSQIPAGGDGYTF.